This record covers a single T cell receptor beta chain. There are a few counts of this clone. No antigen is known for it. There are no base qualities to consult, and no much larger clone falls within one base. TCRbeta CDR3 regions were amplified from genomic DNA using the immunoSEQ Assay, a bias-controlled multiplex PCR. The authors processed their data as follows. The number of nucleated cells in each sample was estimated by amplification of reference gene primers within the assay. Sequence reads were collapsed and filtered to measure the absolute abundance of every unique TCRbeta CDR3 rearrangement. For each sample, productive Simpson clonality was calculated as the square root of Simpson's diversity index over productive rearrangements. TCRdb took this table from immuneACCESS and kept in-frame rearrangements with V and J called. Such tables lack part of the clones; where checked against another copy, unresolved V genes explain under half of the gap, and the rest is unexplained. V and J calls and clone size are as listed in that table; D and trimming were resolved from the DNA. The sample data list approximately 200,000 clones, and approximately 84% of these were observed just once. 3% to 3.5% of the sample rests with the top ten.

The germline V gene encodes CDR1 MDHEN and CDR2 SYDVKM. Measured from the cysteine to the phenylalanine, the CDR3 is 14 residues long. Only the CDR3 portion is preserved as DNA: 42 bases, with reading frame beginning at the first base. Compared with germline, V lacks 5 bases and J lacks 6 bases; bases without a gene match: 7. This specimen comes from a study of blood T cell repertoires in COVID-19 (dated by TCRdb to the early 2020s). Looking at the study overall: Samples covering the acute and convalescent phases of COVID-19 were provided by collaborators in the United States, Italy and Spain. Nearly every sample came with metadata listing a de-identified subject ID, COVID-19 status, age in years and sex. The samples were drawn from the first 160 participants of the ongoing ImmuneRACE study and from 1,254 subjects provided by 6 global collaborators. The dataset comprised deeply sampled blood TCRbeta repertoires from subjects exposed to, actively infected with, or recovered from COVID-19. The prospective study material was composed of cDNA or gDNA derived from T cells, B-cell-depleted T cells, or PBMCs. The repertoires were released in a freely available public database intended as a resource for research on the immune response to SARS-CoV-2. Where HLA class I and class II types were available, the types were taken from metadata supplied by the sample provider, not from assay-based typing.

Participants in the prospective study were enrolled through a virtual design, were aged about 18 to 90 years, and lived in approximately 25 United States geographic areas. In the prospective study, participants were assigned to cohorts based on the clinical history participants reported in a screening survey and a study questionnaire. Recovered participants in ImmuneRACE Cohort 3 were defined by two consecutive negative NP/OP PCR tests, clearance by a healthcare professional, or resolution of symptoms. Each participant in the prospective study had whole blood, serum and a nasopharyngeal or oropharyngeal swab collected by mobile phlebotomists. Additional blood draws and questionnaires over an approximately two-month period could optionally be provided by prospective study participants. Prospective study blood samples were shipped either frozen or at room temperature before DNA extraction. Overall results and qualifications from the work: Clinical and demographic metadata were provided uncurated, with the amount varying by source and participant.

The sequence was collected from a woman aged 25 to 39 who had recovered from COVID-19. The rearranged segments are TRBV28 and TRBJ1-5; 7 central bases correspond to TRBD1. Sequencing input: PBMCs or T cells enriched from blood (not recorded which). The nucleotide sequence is TGTGCCAGCAGTCCGACAGGGTTAGGTCAGCCCCAGCATTTT. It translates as CASSPTGLGQPQHF.